A single T cell receptor beta chain is shown here with its context. The antigen is undetermined. This sample is part of a study of T cells expressing NK-cell markers. Study results and limitations: In a few donors, dominant clonotypes made up about 25-65% of CD3+CD56-NKG2C+ cells.

Reprocessing the 5' RACE reads, TCRdb reports a single entry for every CDR3 protein and omits DNA. The specimen's table records 160,000 or so distinct CDR3 sequences. The CDR3 runs to 12 residues. The chain joins TRBV12-3 or TRBV12-4 to TRBJ1-1; with no DNA, the TCRdb D assignment of TRBD1 cannot be verified. Material for sequencing was blood T cells: a sorted CD56 or NKG2C T cell subset, CD4+ or CD8+ T cells, or bulk PBMC T cells (not recorded which). This TCR was recovered from a woman aged 18-69 years in good health. This chain's CDR3 is CASSLLGQGAFF.